The 26 T cell receptor beta chains reported below all come from one sample, sequenced in a study of blood T cell repertoires in COVID-19. Measured with immunoSEQ multiplex PCR; TCRdb has only the in-frame clones, and not every one. The table includes 80,000 to 100,000 clones, approximately 90% detected once. Sequences were obtained from peripheral blood. The receptors originated from a human donor with active COVID-19. The donor label of this sample is uncertain.

Only a few counts were recorded for this clone. The CDR3 spells CASSQEASGGADTQYF. The CDR3 nucleotides are TGTGCCAGCAGCCAAGAGGCTAGCGGGGGGGCAGATACGCAGTATTTT. The chain uses TRBV4-2 and TRBJ2-3; 12 nucleotides align to TRBD2. This CDR3 has 16 amino acids. In germline, CDR1 is LGHNA, CDR2 YNFKEQ. V trimming: 0 bases; J trimming: 4 bases; junction bases outside the gene matches: 2.

V is TRBV5-5 and J is TRBJ1-2; D unresolved. The ends were cut back, 0 bases at V and 4 bases at J, with 7 bases in the middle. Germline CDR1 and CDR2: SGHKS and YYEKEE (reference sequence). The CDR3 has 13 residues. The CDR3 DNA follows: TGTGCCAGCAGCTTGGATAGCCTCTATGGCTACACCTTC. Amino acid sequence: CASSLDSLYGYTF.

As DNA, the CDR3 is TGCGCCAGCAGGGCGAGCGGGGGGCAGGGGGAGACCCAGTACTTC. Encoded protein: CASRASGGQGETQYF. This sequence joins TRBV4-1 and TRBJ2-5; TRBD2 agrees at 9 bases. Per germline, CDR1 MGHRA and CDR2 YSYEKL. The CDR3 spans 15 residues. The trim removed 6 bases at V and 5 bases at J, leaving 10 bases unmatched.

V and J are TRBV5-1 and TRBJ2-5; a weak D match, TRBD2 (6 bases). V was clipped by 4 bases and J by 4 bases, with 14 bases between them. Per germline, CDR1 SGHRS and CDR2 YFSETQ. This CDR3 is built from 14 residues. The CDR3 nucleotides read TGCGCCAGCAGCGCAGGCAATAGCGGAGAGACCCAGTACTTC. It yields the protein CASSAGNSGETQYF.

The J gene is TRBJ1-5, the V gene TRBV2; 10 nucleotides line up with TRBD1. V lost 6 bases, J lost 6 bases, and 14 bases stayed unmatched. CDR3 length: 17 residues. Germline loops: CDR1 SNHLY, CDR2 FYNNEI. The CDR3 sequence is CASSGGGTGDLSQPQHF. CDR3 DNA: TGTGCCAGCAGCGGAGGAGGGACAGGGGATTTATCTCAGCCCCAGCATTTT.

The chain links TRBV14 to TRBJ1-2, with a possible D match to TRBD1 (5 bases). The CDR3 runs to 13 residues. The germline V gene encodes CDR1 SGHDN and CDR2 FVKESK. Trimming cost V 4 bases and J 4 bases, with 10 bases left between them. CDR3 residues: CASSPGSSYGYTF. The CDR3 DNA follows: TGTGCCAGCAGCCCAGGGTCTTCCTATGGCTACACCTTC.

This chain connects TRBV6-5 to TRBJ2-7; 8 bases align to TRBD2. The V and J ends lost 7 bases and 2 bases, in that order; junction bases with no gene match: 7. CDR1 is MNHEY and CDR2 is SVGAGI in the germline V gene. CDR3 length: 14 amino acids. The CDR3 bases are TGTGCCAGCAATGCGAACGGGGGGGCCTACGAGCAGTACTTC. Its protein is CASNANGGAYEQYF.

This clone showed up just once. This chain connects TRBV15 to TRBJ1-6; the match to TRBD1 covers 11 bases. There are 20 residues in the CDR3. V shed 4 bases, J shed 6 bases, and the junction held 17 bases outside the gene matches. From germline, CDR1 is LNHNV and CDR2 YYDKDF (reference sequence). CDR3 region: CATSTSVGQGGLLLNSPLHF. The DNA for the CDR3 is TGTGCCACCAGCACGTCCGTGGGACAGGGGGGACTATTGCTTAATTCACCCCTCCACTTT.

The genes are TRBV2 and TRBJ1-6; perhaps TRBD1 as D (5 bases). Germline V lookup: CDR1 SNHLY, CDR2 FYNNEI. The CDR3 runs to 12 residues. V dropped 11 bases and J dropped 7 bases, with 12 bases sitting between them. The CDR3 DNA is TGTGCCGGACACGGGGGGAATTCACCCCTCCACTTT. Translating gives CAGHGGNSPLHF.

This sequence joins TRBV5-6 and TRBJ2-7; weak D call: TRBD1 (6 bases). The CDR3 has 14 amino acids. The germline V gene encodes CDR1 SGHDT and CDR2 YYEEEE. V lost 0 bases to trimming and J lost 4 bases, with 11 bases between them. CDR3 loop: CASSLGQVEYEQYF. The CDR3, as DNA: TGTGCCAGCAGCTTGGGACAGGTTGAATACGAGCAGTACTTC.

The V gene is TRBV2, the J gene TRBJ2-1; 7 nucleotides match TRBD2. Germline CDR1 reads SNHLY; CDR2 reads FYNNEI. The CDR3 runs to 15 residues. Trimming removed 8 bases from V and 2 bases from J; junction bases left unmatched: 9. The CDR3 bases are TGTGCCAGCCCCCCCCCGGGACTAACCTACAATGAGCAGTTCTTC. Residues: CASPPPGLTYNEQFF.

This sequence joins TRBV2 and TRBJ2-2, with 9 bases that match TRBD1. The CDR3 totals 15 residues. Trimming cost V 6 bases and J 7 bases; bases outside gene matches: 9. Looked up from germline, CDR1 is SNHLY and CDR2 is FYNNEI. For the CDR3, the DNA is TGTGCCAGCAGCCCTAACAGGGGGCAGGGCGGGGAGCTGTTTTTT. The encoded protein is CASSPNRGQGGELFF.

V is TRBV19 and J is TRBJ2-2; maybe TRBD1 (6 bases). This CDR3 has 15 residues. In germline, CDR1 is LNHDA, CDR2 SQIVND (reference sequence). Trimming pared 5 bases from V and 6 bases from J, leaving 16 bases between. The CDR3 spells CASSAMQGRPGELFF. CDR3 coding DNA: TGTGCCAGTAGTGCAATGCAGGGGCGGCCCGGGGAGCTGTTTTTT.

The V and J genes are TRBV5-6 and TRBJ1-5; 8 nucleotides line up with TRBD1. In germline, CDR1 is SGHDT, CDR2 YYEEEE. The CDR3 is 13 residues long. The V segment lost 2 bases and the J segment 9 bases; nucleotides outside the gene matches: 4. The CDR3 DNA reads as TGTGCCAGCAGCTTCGACAGGGGACTGCCCCAGCATTTT. Its protein product is CASSFDRGLPQHF. Full variable domain (remainder filled in from reference TRBV5-6 and TRBJ1-5): DAGVTQSPTHLIKTRGQQVTLRCSPKSGHDTVSWYQQALGQGPQFIFQYYEEEERQRGNFPDRFSGHQFPNYSSELNVNALLLGDSALYLCASSFDRGLPQHFGDGTRLSIL.

This chain uses TRBV10-3 with TRBJ2-5; 13 positions agree with TRBD2. Germline-derived CDR1 and CDR2 are ENHRY and SYGVKD. The CDR3 has 14 residues. V trimming: 8 bases; J trimming: 4 bases; junction bases outside the gene matches: 4. As DNA, the CDR3 is TGTGCCATCGGTAGACTAGCGGGGGGAGAGACCCAGTACTTC. This gives the protein CAIGRLAGGETQYF.

The chain combines TRBV4-1 with TRBJ2-1, with a tentative D call TRBD2 (6 bases). V lost 3 bases to trimming and J lost 3 bases, with 15 bases between them. This CDR3 has 16 residues. The germline CDR1 and CDR2 sequences are MGHRA and YSYEKL. The CDR3 spells CASSHRPEGGYNEQFF. DNA for the CDR3: TGCGCCAGCAGCCACCGACCGGAGGGCGGCTACAATGAGCAGTTCTTC.

V usage is TRBV9 and J usage is TRBJ1-2; D call uncertain. Germline V lookup: CDR1 SGDLS, CDR2 YYNGEE. Trimming left V 0 bases short and J 4 bases short, with 16 bases between. The CDR3 contains 16 residues. The CDR3 nucleotides read TGTGCCAGCAGCGTAGATTTAGAGGGAGTCGGCTATGGCTACACCTTC. Residues: CASSVDLEGVGYGYTF.

The DNA for the CDR3 is TGTGCCAGCAGCTTAGAGGGGCAGGGGTATGGCTACACCTTC. It translates to CASSLEGQGYGYTF. V and J are TRBV7-2 and TRBJ1-2; D is possibly TRBD1 (6 bases). Between the trimmed V and J ends, which lost 1 base and 5 bases, there was a span of 11 bases. CDR1 is SGHTA, CDR2 FQGNSA, per germline. This CDR3 has 14 amino acids.

V and J are TRBV29-1 and TRBJ2-5; 8 nucleotides agree with TRBD1. CDR1 SQVTM and CDR2 ANQGSEA come from the germline V gene. This CDR3 comprises 13 residues. V shed 3 bases, J shed 4 bases, and the junction held 4 bases outside the gene matches. CDR3 DNA sequence: TGCAGCGTTGATGGGGGACAGGCAGAGACCCAGTACTTC. Translating it yields CSVDGGQAETQYF.

The V gene is TRBV28, the J gene TRBJ2-5; TRBD2 aligns across 8 bases. The CDR3 has 17 amino acids. The ends lost 5 bases at V and 0 bases at J; junction bases unmatched: 11. Germline lookup yields CDR1 MDHEN and CDR2 SYDVKM. In DNA, the CDR3 is TGTGCCAGCAGTCTCCCCTCGCAGCGGGGGTACCAAGAGACCCAGTACTTC. As protein: CASSLPSQRGYQETQYF.

The V and J genes are TRBV7-2 and TRBJ2-7; 9 positions match TRBD2. The CDR3 is 17 amino acids. V lost 3 bases, J lost 2 bases, and 11 bases stayed unmatched. Germline CDR1 is SGHTA and CDR2 is FQGNSA. DNA for the CDR3: TGTGCCAGCAGCTTTGGGGGCGGGGGGGCCTCCCCCTACGAGCAGTACTTC. Its protein is CASSFGGGGASPYEQYF.

This clone was picked up one time. The V call is TRBV3-1 (or the pseudogene TRBV3-2), the J call TRBJ2-7; 9 nucleotides match TRBD1. CDR1 is LGHDT and CDR2 is YNNKEL in the germline V gene (reference sequence). V trimming: 0 bases; J trimming: 6 bases; junction bases outside the gene matches: 6. The CDR3 loop spans 15 amino acids. The CDR3 bases are TGTGCCAGCAGCCAAGATTCCGGGACAGGGTCCGAGCAGTACTTC. This codes for CASSQDSGTGSEQYF.

This chain joins TRBV27 and TRBJ1-1; 7 bases fit TRBD1. This CDR3 has 14 amino acids. After removal of 6 bases from V and 2 bases from J, the junction contained 6 bases not matched to a gene. Germline V CDR1 and CDR2: MNHEY, SMNVEV (reference sequence). The CDR3 sequence is CASSPTGFNTEAFF. The CDR3 DNA is TGTGCCAGCAGCCCGACAGGGTTTAACACTGAAGCTTTCTTT.

Only one count was recorded for this clone. J is TRBJ2-1 and V is TRBV5-6; TRBD2 aligns across 10 bases. The germline V gene encodes CDR1 SGHDT and CDR2 YYEEEE. The CDR3 consists of 15 residues. V shed 1 base, J shed 4 bases, and the junction held 2 bases outside the gene matches. The CDR3 is CASSLTAGGYNEQFF. For the CDR3, the DNA is TGTGCCAGCAGCTTGACAGCGGGGGGGTACAATGAGCAGTTCTTC.

The CDR3 DNA follows: TGCGCCAGCAGCATACGTGGACCGGGACAGTACACAGATACGCAGTATTTT. Its protein product is CASSIRGPGQYTDTQYF. The rearrangement uses TRBV5-1 and TRBJ2-3, with 7 bases fitting TRBD1. V lost 4 bases, J lost 2 bases, and 13 bases stayed unmatched. Germline CDR1 SGHRS, CDR2 YFSETQ. The CDR3 totals 17 residues.

The V and J genes are TRBV6-5 and TRBJ2-3; D is possibly TRBD1 (6 bases). In germline, CDR1 is MNHEY, CDR2 SVGAGI. The ends were cut back, 5 bases at V and 2 bases at J, with 14 bases in the middle. The CDR3 loop spans 15 amino acids. The CDR3 spells CASSTLGASTDTQYF. The CDR3, as DNA: TGTGCCAGCAGTACTTTGGGGGCTTCCACAGATACGCAGTATTTT.